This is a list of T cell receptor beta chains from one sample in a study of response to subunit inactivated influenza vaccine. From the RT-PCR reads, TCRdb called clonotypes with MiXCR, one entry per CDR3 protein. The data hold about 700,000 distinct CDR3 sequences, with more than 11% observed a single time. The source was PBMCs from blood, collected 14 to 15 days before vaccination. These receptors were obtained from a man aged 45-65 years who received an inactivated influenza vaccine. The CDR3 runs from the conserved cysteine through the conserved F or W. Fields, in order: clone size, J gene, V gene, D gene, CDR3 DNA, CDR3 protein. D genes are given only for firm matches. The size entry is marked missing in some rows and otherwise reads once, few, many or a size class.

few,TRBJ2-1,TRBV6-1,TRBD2,TGTGCCAGCAGTGAAGCTTCGACATCGGGGGGTGAGCAGTTCTTC,CASSEASTSGGEQFF
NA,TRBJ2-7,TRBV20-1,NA,TGCAGTGCTAGAGATTTGGGTGCGGACGAGCAGTACTTC,CSARDLGADEQYF
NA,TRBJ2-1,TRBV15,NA,TGTGCCACCAGCAGAGTTCGGTTTAACAATGAGCAGTTCTTC,CATSRVRFNNEQFF
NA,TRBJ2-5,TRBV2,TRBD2,TGTGCCAGCCAGCGGGAGGCCCCAGGGGAGACCCAGTACTTC,CASQREAPGETQYF
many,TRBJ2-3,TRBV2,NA,TGTGCCAGCACTGAGAAGACTAGTATTCGGACAGATACGCAGTATTTT,CASTEKTSIRTDTQYF
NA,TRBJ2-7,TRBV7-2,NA,TGTGCCAGCAGCTTAGATCCTGGGGGATCCCTCGAGCAGTACTTC,CASSLDPGGSLEQYF
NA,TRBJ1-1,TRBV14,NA,TGTGCCAGCAGCCAACTGGACTCATACACTGAAGCTTTCTTT,CASSQLDSYTEAFF
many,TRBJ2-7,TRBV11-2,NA,TGTGCCAGCAGACCAACAGGCTCCTACGAGCAGTACTTC,CASRPTGSYEQYF
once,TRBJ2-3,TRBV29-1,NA,TGCAGCGTTGGGGATTGGTCAGATACGCAGTATTTT,CSVGDWSDTQYF
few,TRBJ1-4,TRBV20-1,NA,TGCAGTGCTAGAGATCTCCGGGATCTTAATGAAAAACTGTTTTTT,CSARDLRDLNEKLFF
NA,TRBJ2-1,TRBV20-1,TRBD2,TGCAGTGCTAGAGAGCGGGAGAGCACCTACAATGAGCAGTTCTTC,CSARERESTYNEQFF
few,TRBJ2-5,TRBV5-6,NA,TGTGCCAGCAGCTTGTACAACCAAGAGACCCAGTACTTC,CASSLYNQETQYF
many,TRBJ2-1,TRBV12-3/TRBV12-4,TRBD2,TGTGCCAGCACCCTAGCGGCCGCCCACAATGAGCAGTTCTTC,CASTLAAAHNEQFF
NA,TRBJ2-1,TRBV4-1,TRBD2,TGCGCCAGCAGCCGACTAGCGAACTCCTACAATGAGCAGTTCTTC,CASSRLANSYNEQFF
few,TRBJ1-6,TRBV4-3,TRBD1,TGCGCCAGCAGCCTGAGGACAGGGTCCAATTCACCCCTCCACTTT,CASSLRTGSNSPLHF
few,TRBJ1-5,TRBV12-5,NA,TGTGCCGATGGACATAATAGCAATCAGCCCCAGCATTTT,CADGHNSNQPQHF
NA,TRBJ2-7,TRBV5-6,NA,TGTGCCAGCAGCTCAGACTCTCACACCGGGACCGGGGCCCACTACGAGCAGTACTTC,CASSSDSHTGTGAHYEQYF
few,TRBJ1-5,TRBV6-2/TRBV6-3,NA,TGTGCCAGCAGTTACTTCGGGAGGGGTCAGCCCCAGCATTTT,CASSYFGRGQPQHF
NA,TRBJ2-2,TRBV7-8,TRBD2,TGTGCCAGCAGCTTAGTAGCGGGGGGGTACACCGGGGAGCTGTTTTTT,CASSLVAGGYTGELFF
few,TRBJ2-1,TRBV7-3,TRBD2,TGTGCCAGCAGCCCGGGGACTAGCGCCTGGAATGAGCAGTTCTTC,CASSPGTSAWNEQFF
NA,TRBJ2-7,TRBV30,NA,TGTGCCTGGAGTGTAAACGCCGAGCAGTACTTC,CAWSVNAEQYF
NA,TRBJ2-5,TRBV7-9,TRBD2,TGTGCCAGCAGCCGGACTAGCGGGGGGGAGACCCAGTACTTC,CASSRTSGGETQYF
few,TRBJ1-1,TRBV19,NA,TGTGCCAGTAGTATAGGAGGGTTGGAAGCTTTCTTT,CASSIGGLEAFF
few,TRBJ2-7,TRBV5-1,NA,TGCGCCAGCAGCTTGAGGGTACCCTACGAGCAGTACTTC,CASSLRVPYEQYF
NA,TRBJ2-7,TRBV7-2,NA,TGTGCCAGCAGCTTAGCTGAGGCAAGGCCGTACTTC,CASSLAEARPYF
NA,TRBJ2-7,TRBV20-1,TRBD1,TGCAGTGCTAGGAGGGGAACAGGGGACGAGCAGTACTTC,CSARRGTGDEQYF
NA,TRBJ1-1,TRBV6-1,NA,TGTGCCACTAGCCTAGGGAGACACACTGAAGCTTTCTTT,CATSLGRHTEAFF
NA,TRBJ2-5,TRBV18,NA,TGTGCCAGCTCACCGTCCCAGGTTTTCCAAGAGACCCAGTACTTC,CASSPSQVFQETQYF
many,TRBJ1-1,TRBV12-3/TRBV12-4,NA,TGTGCCAGCAGTTTAGGGGCCGCTGAAGCTTTCTTT,CASSLGAAEAFF
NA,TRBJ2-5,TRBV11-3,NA,TGTGCCAGCAGCTTAGATCGCACACAAGAGACCCAGTACTTC,CASSLDRTQETQYF
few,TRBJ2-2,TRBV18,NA,TGTGCCAGCTCACCAATCGAGGGGGAGAACACCGGGGAGCTGTTTTTT,CASSPIEGENTGELFF
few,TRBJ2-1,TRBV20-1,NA,TGCAGTGCTAGGGTCGGCGGAGACAATGAGCAGTTCTTC,CSARVGGDNEQFF
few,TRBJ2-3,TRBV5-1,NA,TGCGCCAGCAGCTTAGGAGAATCGGGTACGCAGTATTTT,CASSLGESGTQYF
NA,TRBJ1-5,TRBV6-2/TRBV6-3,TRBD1,TGTGCCAGCAGACCCGGGACAGGGATTTCGGGCAATCAGCCCCAGCATTTT,CASRPGTGISGNQPQHF
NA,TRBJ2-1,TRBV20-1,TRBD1,TGCAGTGCTAGATCCGGGACAGGGGGTTTGCATGAGCAGTTCTTC,CSARSGTGGLHEQFF
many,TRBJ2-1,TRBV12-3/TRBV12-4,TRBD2,TGTGCCAGCAGTTTACTTGCGGGGGGGTTCAATGAGCAGTTCTTC,CASSLLAGGFNEQFF
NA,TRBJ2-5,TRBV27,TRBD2,TGTGCCAGCAGTTTTAGGGAGGGAGAGACCCAGTACTTC,CASSFREGETQYF
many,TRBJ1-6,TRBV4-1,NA,TGCGCCAGCAGCCAAGATTCACCCGGCCACCAAACAGGAAAACATCATAATTCACCCCTCCACTTT,CASSQDSPGHQTGKHHNSPLHF
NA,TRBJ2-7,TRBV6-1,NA,TGTGCCAGCAGGCCCGGGGACACTACCTACGAGCAGTACTTC,CASRPGDTTYEQYF
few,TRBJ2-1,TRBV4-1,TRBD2,TGCGCCAGCAGCCAAGACCAGCGGGGGGGCGGTGAGCAGTTCTTC,CASSQDQRGGGEQFF
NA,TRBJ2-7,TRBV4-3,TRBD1,TGCGCCAGCAGCCAAGCCGCGGGACAGGGTTACGAGCAGTACTTC,CASSQAAGQGYEQYF
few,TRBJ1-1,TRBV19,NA,TGTGCCAGTAGTTCAGACATGGGTACTGAAGCTTTCTTT,CASSSDMGTEAFF